One sample yielded the 16 T cell receptor beta chains listed below, sequenced in a study of T cells in localized non-small cell lung cancer. Repertoires were generated with immunoSEQ multiplex PCR, while TCRdb's copy carries only in-frame clones and drops some. The data show some 130,000 clones, about 89% seen once. Sequences were derived from peripheral blood, sampled before any cancer treatment. These receptors originate from an older female donor with stage I lung adenocarcinoma.

This chain uses TRBV7-9 with TRBJ1-3, with D unresolved. Trimming shortened V by 1 base and J by 6 bases, and 16 bases separated the two germline ends. This CDR3 has 16 residues. CDR1 is SEHNR, CDR2 FQNEAQ, per germline (reference sequence). The CDR3 DNA reads as TGTGCCAGCAGCTTAGGGGAGCACGCTGACAAAAACACCATATATTTT. Its protein product is CASSLGEHADKNTIYF. Full variable domain (missing parts from reference TRBV7-9 and TRBJ1-3): DTGVSQNPRHKITKRGQNVTFRCDPISEHNRLYWYRQTLGQGPEFLTYFQNEAQLEKSRLLSDRFSAERPKGSFSTLEIQRTEQGDSAMYLCASSLGEHADKNTIYFGEGSWLTVV.

The rearrangement links TRBV6-5 to TRBJ1-2, with TRBD1 identical over 9 bases. With V trimmed by 10 bases and J by 5 bases, 11 bases remained unmatched. This CDR3 is 14 amino acids long. The V gene's germline CDR1 is MNHEY and CDR2 SVGAGI. The CDR3: CATSTVGQGYGYTF. CDR3 bases: TGTGCCACCTCGACTGTGGGACAGGGTTATGGCTACACCTTC.

This clone showed up just once. This rearrangement joins TRBV11-2 to TRBJ1-2; D not certain. Germline assignment: CDR1 SGHAT and CDR2 FQNNGV. This CDR3 has 13 residues. Trimming stripped 5 bases from V and 4 bases from J, with 11 bases between. The CDR3 is CASSRDTSYGYTF. The DNA of the CDR3 is TGTGCCAGCAGCCGAGACACATCCTATGGCTACACCTTC.

This clone was seen more than once but under ten times. V is TRBV5-1 and J is TRBJ2-1; D possibly corresponds to TRBD2 (6 bases). Trimming cost V 5 bases and J 8 bases, with 17 bases left between them. From germline, CDR1 is SGHRS and CDR2 YFSETQ. This CDR3 is 14 amino acids long. The CDR3, as DNA: TGCGCCAGCAGGTTAGACGGAGGGATTCATGAGCAGTTCTTC. The encoded protein is CASRLDGGIHEQFF.

The chain carries TRBV28 and TRBJ2-1; 10 bases align to TRBD2. In germline, CDR1 is MDHEN, CDR2 SYDVKM. The CDR3 loop spans 14 amino acids. Unmatched junction bases numbered 7, after V lost 4 bases and J lost 10 bases. The CDR3 is CASSSSGRAFEQFF. CDR3 sequence (DNA): TGTGCCAGCAGTTCAAGCGGGAGGGCCTTCGAGCAGTTCTTC. The whole variable domain, filled in from reference TRBV28 and TRBJ2-1, reads DVKVTQSSRYLVKRTGEKVFLECVQDMDHENMFWYRQDPGLGLRLIYFSYDVKMKEKGDIPEGYSVSREKKERFSLILESASTNQTSMYLCASSSSGRAFEQFFGPGTRLTVL.

The genes are TRBV30 and TRBJ2-3; a possible D gene is TRBD2 (6 bases). V was pared by 4 bases and J by 4 bases, with 12 bases between. This CDR3 spans 13 amino acids. Germline lookup yields CDR1 GTSNPN and CDR2 SVGIG (reference sequence). CDR3 sequence: CAWKEGRADTQYF. For the CDR3, the DNA is TGTGCCTGGAAGGAGGGCCGGGCAGATACGCAGTATTTT.

The chain links TRBV30 to TRBJ2-5; D gene ambiguous. V was trimmed by 5 bases and J by 6 bases, leaving 10 bases between them. Germline CDR1 is GTSNPN and CDR2 is SVGIG (reference sequence). CDR3 length: 11 amino acids. CDR3 sequence reads: CAWGNLKTQYF. The CDR3 DNA sequence: TGTGCCTGGGGCAACCTGAAGACCCAGTACTTC.

The CDR3 nucleotides read TGTGCCAGCAGCTTAGCGGGAGGCTTCTACAATGAGCAGTTCTTC. It encodes CASSLAGGFYNEQFF. The rearrangement joins TRBV7-6 to TRBJ2-1; D is possibly TRBD2 (6 bases). V was shortened by 0 bases and J by 3 bases, with 9 bases between the two germline ends. The germline V gene has CDR1 SGHVS and CDR2 FNYEAQ. The CDR3 has 15 amino acids.

This clone was detected a few times. The chain carries TRBV19 and TRBJ1-2; TRBD1 matches 7 bases. The trim removed 5 bases at V and 6 bases at J, leaving 6 bases unmatched. The CDR3 runs 13 residues. From germline, CDR1 is LNHDA and CDR2 SQIVND (reference sequence). This CDR3 reads CASSDRAGDGYTF. The DNA of the CDR3 is TGTGCCAGTAGTGACAGGGCAGGCGATGGCTACACCTTC.

The gene calls are TRBV2 and TRBJ2-3, with D tentatively TRBD1 or TRBD2 (5 bases each). V was clipped by 7 bases and J by 6 bases, with 20 bases between them. The CDR3 extends over 15 amino acids. Germline loops: CDR1 SNHLY, CDR2 FYNNEI. CDR3 in DNA: TGTGCCAGCACCAAAGGGACGATTGGAGTGGATACGCAGTATTTT. As protein: CASTKGTIGVDTQYF.

This clone has a single count. V usage is TRBV5-4 and J usage is TRBJ1-2; 11 bases match TRBD1. V dropped 2 bases and J dropped 13; count of bases not matched to a gene: 13. The CDR3 extends over 15 amino acids. Germline loops: CDR1 SGHNT, CDR2 YYREEE (reference sequence). The CDR3 nucleotides read TGTGCCAGCAGCTTAGATCCCGCCGGGACAGGGGGTTCCACCTTC. This translates into CASSLDPAGTGGSTF.

This chain links TRBV11-3 with TRBJ2-2, with 8 bases lining up with TRBD2. The CDR3 runs 19 residues. Germline CDR1 SGHNT, CDR2 YENEEA. J was trimmed by 6 bases and V by 2 bases; bases with no gene match: 17. CDR3 nucleotides: TGTGCCAGCAGCTTAACCCGTGTCGCCGGGACTAGATTTTCCGGGGAGCTGTTTTTT. This sequence encodes CASSLTRVAGTRFSGELFF.

This clone occurred once. The chain combines TRBV7-9 with TRBJ1-4; D is undetermined. The V and J ends lost 2 bases and 3 bases respectively, with 10 bases between them. The CDR3 runs 15 residues. Germline-derived CDR1 and CDR2 are SEHNR and FQNEAQ (reference sequence). The DNA of the CDR3 is TGTGCCAGCAGCTTACCCAGGACGGCTAATGAAAAACTGTTTTTT. Its translation is CASSLPRTANEKLFF. Complete variable domain (other parts from reference TRBV7-9 and TRBJ1-4): DTGVSQNPRHKITKRGQNVTFRCDPISEHNRLYWYRQTLGQGPEFLTYFQNEAQLEKSRLLSDRFSAERPKGSFSTLEIQRTEQGDSAMYLCASSLPRTANEKLFFGSGTQLSVL.

The gene calls are TRBV5-1 and TRBJ2-1, with D possibly TRBD2 on 6 matching bases. CDR1 SGHRS and CDR2 YFSETQ come from the germline V gene. This CDR3 spans 12 amino acids. V dropped 0 bases and J dropped 10 bases, with 8 bases sitting between them. The CDR3 DNA follows: TGCGCCAGCAGCTTGGAGGCGGGGGAGCAGTTCTTC. Translating it yields CASSLEAGEQFF. Full variable domain (rest looked up from reference TRBV5-1 and TRBJ2-1): KAGVTQTPRYLIKTRGQQVTLSCSPISGHRSVSWYQQTPGQGLQFLFEYFSETQRNKGNFPGRFSGRQFSNSRSEMNVSTLELGDSALYLCASSLEAGEQFFGPGTRLTVL.

The CDR3 loop reads CASSLTPGTGSYEQYF. Written as DNA, the CDR3 is TGTGCCAGCTCATTGACGCCCGGGACAGGCTCCTACGAGCAGTACTTC. The rearrangement uses TRBV18 and TRBJ2-7; 8 nucleotides match TRBD1. CDR3 length: 16 residues. Trimming cost V 5 bases and J 0 bases; bases outside gene matches: 9. CDR1 is KGHSH and CDR2 is LQKENI in the germline V gene.

The rearrangement links TRBV5-1 to TRBJ2-3; possible D gene TRBD2, 6 bases. The V gene's germline CDR1 is SGHRS and CDR2 YFSETQ. There are 14 residues in the CDR3. V was pared by 4 bases and J by 0 bases, with 9 bases between. This chain's CDR3 is CASSQSGSTDTQYF. CDR3 in DNA: TGCGCCAGCAGCCAGAGCGGGAGCACAGATACGCAGTATTTT.